A single TCR beta chain is shown here with its context. This clonotype was detected a few times. It has no known antigen specificity. Qualities for individual bases were not recorded, and no much larger clone is one base off. These data originate in a study of Graves' ophthalmopathy and Graves' hyperthyroidism (dated by TCRdb to 2017 to 2018). The study in broad terms: Peripheral blood was collected before any treatment was given, at the time of initial diagnosis. TCR beta repertoire signatures were used to distinguish Graves' ophthalmopathy from Graves' hyperthyroidism and to predict progression to ophthalmopathy. In total, under 150 blood samples were TCR-sequenced: approximately 40 ophthalmopathy, 75 hyperthyroidism and about 17 hyperthyroidism-to-ophthalmopathy patients. To explore V-J signatures distinguishing ophthalmopathy from hyperthyroidism, a discovery set of around 97 patients (roughly 42 ophthalmopathy, roughly 56 stable hyperthyroidism) was enrolled. An independent validation cohort comprised under 20 hyperthyroidism patients and about 16 patients who later progressed from hyperthyroidism to ophthalmopathy. In several hyperthyroidism patients, the T-cell repertoires found in thyroid tissue were compared with those found in blood. Once sampling was done, hyperthyroidism patients were given methimazole at a starting dose of 30 mg daily, while ophthalmopathy patients were given high-dose intravenous methylprednisolone. The 95 to 100 discovery patients were divided at random into training and test sets in a 7:3 ratio.

Study-level results and caveats: Among expanded thyroid clonotypes with frequency above 0.001, most also showed up in blood, which suggests that blood repertoires may reflect the thyroid immune response. In validation, the model predicted ophthalmopathy progression with about 70% sensitivity and 72% to 80% specificity; fewer than 15 predicted patients were CT-confirmed with GO in a median of approximately six months. In cross-validation, the 13-signature model distinguished ophthalmopathy from stable hyperthyroidism with just over 85% sensitivity and roughly 84% specificity, while in the test set the corresponding values were roughly 80% and 75%. Sample size was not predetermined statistically, and investigators were not blinded to group allocation.

The ophthalmopathy patients had moderately to severely active disease, with a Clinical Activity Score of 3 or higher, a NOSPECS grade of 4 or higher, and a disease duration of less than 3 months. Patients with other autoimmune diseases, uncontrolled infections, pregnancy or lactation were excluded from the study. Diagnosis relied on clinical symptoms, serum thyroxine, TRAb, thyroid ultrasound and orbital computed tomography. Using Ficoll-Paque density gradient centrifugation, PBMCs were isolated from 10 ml of fresh peripheral blood. Total RNA was extracted with Trizol reagent and quality-checked on an Agilent 2100 Bioanalyzer. CDR1 and CDR2 are drawn from the germline V gene (reference sequence): DFQATT, SNEGSKA. From the cysteine up to the phenylalanine, the CDR3 has a length of 10 residues. Solely the CDR3 DNA is kept, with 30 bases framed from the first base. Relative to germline, V is 7 bases shorter and J is 8 bases shorter, with 11 bases between their ends.

For repertoire sequencing, the TCR beta CDR3 regions were amplified from RNA transcripts. The first round was an RT-PCR using HTBI primers with the Qiagen OneStep RT-PCR kit, and this first round was followed by a second-round multiplex PCR, then size selection and purification. Libraries were sequenced on an Illumina HiSeq2000 using paired-end 100 bp reads. The original methods were these. SOAPnuke was used for read processing, and reads with adapters, uncalled bases, a mean Phred below 15, or no exact constant-primer or identifier match were discarded. COPE v1.2.5 was used to merge high-quality paired reads. Clonotypes were defined as unique nucleotide sequences and were aligned to IMGT TRB V, D and J references using MiTCR v1.1. Only V-J combinations with frequency above 0.0001 were analysed, covering around 99% of repertoires. A TCR clonal expansion and chaos score per V-J combination was defined as the ratio of F50 clonal expansion to chaos observed in the TCRdist matrix. Welch's t-statistics and random forest were used to reduce features to approximately 13 V-J combinations, which were fed into a naive Bayes classifier. The similarity between thyroid and blood repertoires was quantified using the Morisita-Horn index. Clones were called with MiXCR by TCRdb after fastp trimmed the public reads at Q25, and only in-frame beta chains were retained. Identical CDR3 protein sequences are pooled into one entry, listed with their most common genes and DNA. These V and J calls originate from TCRdb's pipeline instead of the authors' own analysis. For this sample the table gives nearly 400,000 distinct CDR3 sequences, of which around 18% were detected only once. The ten most abundant clones make up 1.5% to 2% of the sample.

The sequenced sample was peripheral blood. The receptor chain draws on TRBV20-1 and TRBJ1-2; the D gene cannot be resolved reliably. The origin of this receptor is a woman between 18 and 29 years old with Graves' ophthalmopathy. Donor details come from another sample of the same person, matched by shared clones. CDR3 region: CSVVGNGYTF. Read as DNA, the sequence is TGCAGTGTAGTAGGGAACGGCTACACCTTC.